This T cell receptor (beta chain) originates from a study of T cells in Graves' hyperthyroidism and ophthalmopathy. This CDR3 is built from 15 residues. V lost 1 base, J lost 4 bases, and 11 bases lay in between. The germline V gene encodes CDR1 SGHNT and CDR2 YENEEA. Findings of the study overall: Most thyroid clonotypes expanded above 0.001 were also detected in blood.

In this sample, this clonotype turned up a few times. Its specificity is unknown. Using RNA transcripts as the source, TCR beta CDR3 regions were amplified. TCR CDR3 regions were first amplified by RT-PCR with HTBI primers. TCRdb processed the multiplex PCR reads anew with MiXCR; each CDR3 protein has one entry. The data hold a few hundred thousand distinct CDR3 sequences, with about 25% observed a single time. A lack of ophthalmopathy progression within 18 months defined stable Graves' hyperthyroidism. Those patients with uncontrolled infection, other autoimmune disease, pregnancy or lactation were excluded. Fresh peripheral blood, roughly 10 ml, was the source of the PBMCs.

The clonotype was recovered from a man aged 45-65 years with Graves' hyperthyroidism. The chain links TRBV11-3 to TRBJ2-1, with TRBD1 as a possible D gene (6 bases). The sample taken for sequencing was blood. Here the CDR3 reads CASSLGDTLYNEQFF. The CDR3 nucleotides are TGTGCCAGCAGCTTAGGGGACACCTTATACAATGAGCAGTTCTTC.